The table lists the clone carrying this T cell receptor (beta chain) with many counts. The antigen remains undetermined. One entry per CDR3 protein, called by TCRdb with MiXCR from the reads. The sample records about 360,000 distinct CDR3 sequences, 15% to 20% being singletons. This entry belongs to a study of T cell repertoires in cytomegalovirus infection. Background on the study: Shared public TCR beta signatures pointed to both CMV infection and a matching HLA type.

CDR1 is SGHTA, CDR2 FQGNSA, per germline. After removal of 5 bases from V and 1 base from J, the junction contained 8 bases not matched to a gene. The CDR3 has 16 residues. Regarding the study as a whole: Cumulated frequencies of public TCR beta families served to identify carriers of CMV plus the relevant HLA. Predominance within the ex vivo response was attributable to HLA-C-restricted CMV-specific TCR beta clonotypes.

This TCR derives from a human donor in good health (CMV status not recorded). Some clones in this sample may be carry-over from other donors' samples. The material sequenced was PBMCs. The V call is TRBV7-2, the J call TRBJ2-7, with 10 bases matching TRBD1. CDR3 protein: CASSPTWGQGSYEQYF. CDR3 sequence (DNA): TGTGCCAGCAGCCCCACCTGGGGACAGGGGTCCTACGAGCAGTACTTC.